The 29 T cell receptor beta chains in this list originate from one sample, sequenced in a study of T cell repertoires in cytomegalovirus infection. Their specific antigens are unknown. TCRdb independently ran MiXCR on the reads; one entry per CDR3 protein. This table holds around 500,000 distinct CDR3 sequences, approximately 46% found once. The sample here was cultured PBMCs, taken from culture after CMV antigen stimulation. The receptors come from a human donor in good health (CMV status not recorded). Some clones in this sample may be carry-over from other donors' samples.

The chain carries TRBV7-2 and TRBJ2-1, with D tentatively TRBD2 (6 bases). Germline CDR1 is SGHTA and CDR2 is FQGNSA. V shed 5 bases and J shed 4 bases, with 15 bases lying between them. The CDR3 is 15 amino acids. CDR3 sequence reads: CASSPRVGGYNEQFF. The CDR3 nucleotides are TGTGCCAGCAGCCCAAGGGTGGGGGGTTACAATGAGCAGTTCTTC.

The J gene is TRBJ1-2, the V gene TRBV7-2, with D hard to call. Between the trimmed V and J ends, which lost 1 base and 5 bases, there was a span of 8 bases. The CDR3 loop spans 13 amino acids. Germline assignment: CDR1 SGHTA and CDR2 FQGNSA. CDR3 region: CASSLVQTYGYTF. In DNA, the CDR3 is TGTGCCAGCAGCTTAGTACAGACGTATGGCTACACCTTC.

This clonotype was observed a handful of times. Its ends do not fully match the called genes, so a read error is possible. The chain employs TRBV5-3 and TRBJ2-2, with D possibly being TRBD1 (5 bases). TRBV5-3 is an ORF; its function is uncertain. This CDR3 is 18 amino acids long. The CDR3 nucleotides are TGTGCCAGCAGCTTGGTACATCGGCTTAGGGGTCAACCCGGGGAGCTGTTTTTT. Residues: CASSLVHRLRGQPGELFF.

J is TRBJ2-5 and V is TRBV7-9; D is unclear. Trimming stripped 1 base from V and 2 bases from J, with 14 bases between. The CDR3 spans 16 residues. Germline assignment: CDR1 SEHNR and CDR2 FQNEAQ (reference sequence). Here the CDR3 DNA reads TGTGCCAGCAGCTTAGGGGCCAACCGGCGGCAAGAGACCCAGTACTTC. As protein: CASSLGANRRQETQYF.

This clonotype was counted between two and nine times. J is TRBJ2-5 and V is TRBV6-1; maybe TRBD2 (5 bases). The CDR3 consists of 13 residues. Trimming removed 6 bases at V and 8 bases at J, with 16 bases between. Germline CDR1 and CDR2: MNHNS and SASEGT. CDR3 residues: CASSRGTSGTQYF. As DNA, the CDR3 is TGTGCCAGCAGCCGGGGAACCTCAGGAACCCAGTACTTC.

This clonotype has ten or more counts. The J gene is TRBJ1-3, the V gene TRBV7-2, with D perhaps matching TRBD1 (6 bases). V lost 6 bases, J lost 0 bases, and 15 bases lay in between. This CDR3 region has 16 residues. CDR1 is SGHTA and CDR2 is FQGNSA in the germline V gene. The CDR3 bases are TGTGCCAGCAGTCCTATGCAGGGGAACTCTGGAAACACCATATATTTT. Its protein product is CASSPMQGNSGNTIYF.

This clonotype appeared a few times. This chain connects TRBV6-1 to TRBJ1-1; D may be TRBD1 (5 bases). Germline V CDR1 and CDR2: MNHNS, SASEGT. This CDR3 contains 14 residues. The V end lost 2 bases, the J end lost 1 base, and 8 bases lay between the germline ends. The CDR3 nucleotides are TGTGCCAGCAGTGAAAGACAGTGGAACACTGAAGCTTTCTTT. This translates into CASSERQWNTEAFF.

The DNA of the CDR3 is TGTGCCAGCAGCTTGTCCCCAGACAACTATGGCTACACCTTC. It is translated as CASSLSPDNYGYTF. The V gene is TRBV7-6, the J gene TRBJ1-2; D ambiguous. The V end lost 3 bases, the J end lost 2 bases, and 10 bases lay between the germline ends. The CDR3 consists of 14 residues. The germline V gene has CDR1 SGHVS and CDR2 FNYEAQ.

The V call is TRBV27, the J call TRBJ2-2; 9 nucleotides match TRBD2. J was trimmed by 2 bases and V by 2 bases; bases with no gene match: 3. Germline V gene lookup returns CDR1 MNHEY and CDR2 SMNVEV (reference sequence). The CDR3 extends over 16 amino acids. In nucleotides, the CDR3 is TGTGCCAGCAGTTTAGCGGGGGGGCCAAACACCGGGGAGCTGTTTTTT. This codes for CASSLAGGPNTGELFF.

The chain has TRBV20-1 and TRBJ2-7, with 16 positions matching TRBD2. The V gene's germline CDR1 is DFQATT and CDR2 SNEGSKA (reference sequence). The CDR3 length is 15 residues. V shed 5 bases, J shed 5 bases, and the junction held 6 bases outside the gene matches. Written as DNA, the CDR3 is TGCAGTGCTCCGGGACTAGCGGGGGGGCCCCACGAGCAGTACTTC. This sequence encodes CSAPGLAGGPHEQYF.

This clonotype has more than one count but fewer than ten. The rearrangement links TRBV4-1 to TRBJ2-2; weak D call: TRBD2 (5 bases). CDR1 is MGHRA, CDR2 YSYEKL, per germline. The CDR3 totals 17 residues. Deletions cut 1 base from V and 2 bases from J, with 14 bases between. The CDR3 DNA sequence: TGCGCCAGCAGCCAAGTCCTTGGAGGAATCAACACCGGGGAGCTGTTTTTT. Its protein product is CASSQVLGGINTGELFF.

On this clonotype: A read error may explain this, as a much larger clone is one base away. V and J are TRBV7-2 and TRBJ2-7; D uncertain. Germline V gene data show CDR1 as SGHTA and CDR2 as FQGNSA. Trimming took 1 base from V and 2 from J, leaving 12 bases between them. This CDR3 is built from 15 residues. The CDR3 sequence is CASSLGGWAAYEQYF. The CDR3, as DNA: TGTGCCAGCAGCTTAGGTGGCTGGGCAGCCTACGAGCAGTACTTC.

This clonotype turned up a few times. The rearrangement joins TRBV2 to TRBJ2-1; 8 bases line up with TRBD2. The V segment lost 2 bases and the J segment 3 bases; nucleotides outside the gene matches: 3. The germline V gene has CDR1 SNHLY and CDR2 FYNNEI. This CDR3 has 15 residues. The CDR3 loop reads CASSELAGLYNEQFF. In DNA form, the CDR3 reads TGTGCCAGCAGTGAACTAGCGGGTCTCTACAATGAGCAGTTCTTC.

The sample holds many counts of this clonotype. This chain joins TRBV7-2 and TRBJ1-6; D possibly corresponds to TRBD1 (5 bases). V was trimmed by 1 base and J by 9 bases, leaving 16 bases between them. Germline CDR1 and CDR2: SGHTA and FQGNSA. This CDR3 is built from 16 residues. This CDR3 is CASSLESGVASSPLHF. The CDR3 nucleotides read TGTGCCAGCAGCTTAGAGTCGGGGGTAGCGAGTTCACCCCTCCACTTT.

The V and J genes are TRBV7-9 and TRBJ1-5; tentative D call: TRBD1 (6 bases). Trimming pared 0 bases from V and 14 bases from J, leaving 11 bases between. Looked up from germline, CDR1 is SEHNR and CDR2 is FQNEAQ (reference sequence). This CDR3 contains 12 residues. The CDR3 DNA reads as TGTGCCAGCAGCTTAGCTGGGGGCCCCGAGCATTTT. Amino acids: CASSLAGGPEHF.

This clonotype was found many times. J is TRBJ1-1 and V is TRBV7-2; D remains unclear. Germline-derived CDR1 and CDR2 are SGHTA and FQGNSA. The V and J ends lost 4 bases and 0 bases respectively, with 12 bases between them. CDR3 length: 15 residues. The CDR3 spells CASSSRRVMNTEAFF. The CDR3 DNA reads as TGTGCCAGCAGCTCCAGGCGGGTGATGAACACTGAAGCTTTCTTT.

The V and J genes are TRBV20-1 and TRBJ2-1, with 9 bases matching TRBD2. Germline V lookup: CDR1 DFQATT, CDR2 SNEGSKA (reference sequence). Trimming took 2 bases from V and 4 from J; bases not matched to a gene: 6. The CDR3 sequence is 15 residues long. CDR3 bases: TGCAGTGCTAGAATAAGACTAGCGGTATACAATGAGCAGTTCTTC. This encodes CSARIRLAVYNEQFF.

V usage is TRBV7-8 and J usage is TRBJ1-2; D not certain. The CDR3 is 13 residues long. Germline V gene data show CDR1 as SGHVS and CDR2 as FQNEAQ. Between the trimmed V and J ends, which lost 0 bases and 4 bases, there was a span of 6 bases. CDR3 nucleotides: TGTGCCAGCAGCTTAGCGGAGACCTATGGCTACACCTTC. Its translation: CASSLAETYGYTF.

In its sample, this clonotype was seen a few times. The chain carries TRBV6-1 and TRBJ1-5; tentatively, D is TRBD1 (5 bases). The CDR3 length is 13 residues. V shed 11 bases and J shed 2 bases, with 13 bases lying between them. Germline V gene lookup returns CDR1 MNHNS and CDR2 SASEGT. CDR3 coding DNA: TGTGCCGGGGAAGGGGAGGGCAATCAGCCCCAGCATTTT. Residues: CAGEGEGNQPQHF.

This chain joins TRBV12-3 or TRBV12-4 and TRBJ2-6; D unresolved. The CDR3 is 16 residues long. Trimming left V 3 bases short and J 0 bases short, with 9 bases between. The CDR3 sequence: CASSFLTYSGANVLTF. CDR3 coding DNA: TGTGCCAGCAGTTTCCTGACTTACTCTGGGGCCAACGTCCTGACTTTC.

This chain links TRBV10-3 with TRBJ1-2, with 9 positions matching TRBD1. This CDR3 comprises 17 residues. Germline loops: CDR1 ENHRY, CDR2 SYGVKD. V dropped 0 bases and J dropped 3; count of bases not matched to a gene: 8. CDR3 residues: CAISESRTGVFDYGYTF. CDR3 DNA sequence: TGTGCCATCAGTGAGTCAAGGACAGGGGTATTTGACTATGGCTACACCTTC.

This clonotype was seen once. V usage is TRBV12-3 or TRBV12-4 and J usage is TRBJ1-5; 9 bases map to TRBD1. J lost 0 bases, V lost 6 bases, and 12 bases had no gene match. The CDR3 length is 18 residues. CDR3 sequence (DNA): TGTGCCAGCAGCAGAGGGACAGGGATCTCGAATAGCAATCAGCCCCAGCATTTT. Amino acids: CASSRGTGISNSNQPQHF.

This rearrangement joins TRBV7-2 to TRBJ2-7, with 7 bases fitting TRBD1. In germline, CDR1 is SGHTA, CDR2 FQGNSA. This CDR3 has 14 residues. V dropped 3 bases and J dropped 8; count of bases not matched to a gene: 10. The CDR3 DNA reads as TGTGCCAGCAGCTTGAACCGGGACAGACCTCAGCAGTACTTC. It encodes CASSLNRDRPQQYF.

The rearrangement joins TRBV20-1 to TRBJ2-1, with D perhaps matching TRBD2 (6 bases). The germline V and J ends were trimmed by 5 bases and 0 bases, with 14 bases remaining between them. The CDR3 loop spans 15 amino acids. Germline V gene data show CDR1 as DFQATT and CDR2 as SNEGSKA (reference sequence). The chain's CDR3 is CSAQVAERSYNEQFF. The CDR3 region has the DNA TGCAGTGCTCAGGTAGCGGAGCGCTCCTACAATGAGCAGTTCTTC.

This rearrangement joins TRBV7-2 to TRBJ2-7; the D gene is possibly TRBD2 (5 bases). Trimming removed 5 bases from V and 4 bases from J, with 15 bases in between. This CDR3 has 14 residues. Germline CDR1 and CDR2: SGHTA and FQGNSA. CDR3 in amino acids: CASSQNGERYEQYF. In DNA, the CDR3 is TGTGCCAGCAGCCAGAACGGGGAAAGGTACGAGCAGTACTTC.

This chain links TRBV7-2 with TRBJ1-5; D uncertain. Germline lookup yields CDR1 SGHTA and CDR2 FQGNSA. The length of the CDR3 is 17 residues. Trimming left V 6 bases short and J 2 bases short, with 20 bases between. The CDR3, as DNA: TGTGCCAGCAGTCAATCCTTAACGCGGGGTCGCAATCAGCCCCAGCATTTT. Translating it yields CASSQSLTRGRNQPQHF.

V gene TRBV11-2 combines with J gene TRBJ1-1; D is ambiguous. From germline, CDR1 is SGHAT and CDR2 FQNNGV. This CDR3 has 15 residues. V was shortened by 5 bases and J by 10 bases, with 23 bases between the two germline ends. In DNA form, the CDR3 reads TGTGCCAGCAGCCCCATGCCCGGGAGTCTGGCGGCAGCTTTCTTT. Translation: CASSPMPGSLAAAFF.

The V call is TRBV30, the J call TRBJ1-1, with D possibly matching TRBD1 (6 bases). The CDR3 covers 16 residues. The germline CDR1 and CDR2 sequences are GTSNPN and SVGIG (reference sequence). Trimming stripped 1 base from V and 1 base from J, with 16 bases between. CDR3 region: CAWSGFGRGQNTEAFF. In nucleotides, the CDR3 is TGTGCCTGGAGTGGCTTCGGCAGGGGCCAGAACACTGAAGCTTTCTTT.

The genes are TRBV20-1 and TRBJ2-4; maybe TRBD2 (5 bases). Looked up from germline, CDR1 is DFQATT and CDR2 is SNEGSKA (reference sequence). The CDR3 loop spans 11 amino acids. V lost 5 bases, J lost 7 bases, and 9 bases lay in between. This CDR3 reads CSAGGRNIQYF. The DNA of the CDR3 is TGCAGTGCTGGAGGCAGGAACATTCAGTACTTC.